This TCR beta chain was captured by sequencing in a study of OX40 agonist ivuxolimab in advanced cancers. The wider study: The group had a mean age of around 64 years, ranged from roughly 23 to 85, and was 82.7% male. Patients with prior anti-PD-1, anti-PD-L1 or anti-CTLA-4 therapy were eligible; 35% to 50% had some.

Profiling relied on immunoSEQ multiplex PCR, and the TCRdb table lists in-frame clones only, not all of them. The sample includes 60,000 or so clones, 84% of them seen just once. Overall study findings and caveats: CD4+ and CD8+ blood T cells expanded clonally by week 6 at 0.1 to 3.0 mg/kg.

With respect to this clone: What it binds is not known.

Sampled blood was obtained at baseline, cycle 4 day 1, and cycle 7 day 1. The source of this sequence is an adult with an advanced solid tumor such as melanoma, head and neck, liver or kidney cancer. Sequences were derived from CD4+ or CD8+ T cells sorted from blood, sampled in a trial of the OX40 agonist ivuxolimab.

The CDR3: CATSRDKGTSFADTQYF. The DNA of the CDR3 is TGTGCCACCAGCAGAGATAAGGGGACTAGCTTTGCAGATACGCAGTATTTT. The J gene is TRBJ2-3, the V gene TRBV15, with 9 bases aligning to TRBD2. The CDR3 has 17 amino acids. The ends lost 0 bases at V and 4 bases at J; junction bases unmatched: 8. Looked up from germline, CDR1 is LNHNV and CDR2 is YYDKDF (reference sequence).